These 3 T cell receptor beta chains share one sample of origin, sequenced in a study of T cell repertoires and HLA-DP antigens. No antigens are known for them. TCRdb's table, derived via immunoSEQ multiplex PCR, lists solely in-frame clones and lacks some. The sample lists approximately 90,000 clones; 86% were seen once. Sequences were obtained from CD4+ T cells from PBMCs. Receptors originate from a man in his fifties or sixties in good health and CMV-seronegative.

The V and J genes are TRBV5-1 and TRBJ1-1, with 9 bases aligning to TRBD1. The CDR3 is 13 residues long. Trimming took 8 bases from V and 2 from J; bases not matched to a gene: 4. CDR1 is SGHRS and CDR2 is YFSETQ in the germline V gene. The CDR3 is CARQQGANTEAFF. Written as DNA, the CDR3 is TGCGCCAGGCAACAGGGGGCTAACACTGAAGCTTTCTTT. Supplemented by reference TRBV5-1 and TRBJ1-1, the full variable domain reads KAGVTQTPRYLIKTRGQQVTLSCSPISGHRSVSWYQQTPGQGLQFLFEYFSETQRNKGNFPGRFSGRQFSNSRSEMNVSTLELGDSALYLCARQQGANTEAFFGQGTRLTVV.

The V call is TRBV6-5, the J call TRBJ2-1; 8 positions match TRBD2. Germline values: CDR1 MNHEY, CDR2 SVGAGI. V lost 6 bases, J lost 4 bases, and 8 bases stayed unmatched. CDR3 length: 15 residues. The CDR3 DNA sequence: TGTGCCAGCAGATCAAGAACTAGCGGATACAATGAGCAGTTCTTC. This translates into CASRSRTSGYNEQFF.

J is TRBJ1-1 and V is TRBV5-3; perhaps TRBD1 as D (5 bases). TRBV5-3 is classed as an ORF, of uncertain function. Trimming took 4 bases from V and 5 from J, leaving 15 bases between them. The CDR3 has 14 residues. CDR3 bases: TGTGCCAGAAGCCCAGGACACGGAGGGACTGAAGCTTTCTTT. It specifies CARSPGHGGTEAFF.